This T cell receptor (beta chain) was found in a study of cytomegalovirus exposure and HLA in healthy donors. Study background: The approximately 710 first-cohort repertoires and the 95 to 150 validation repertoires shared the same platform, a later analysis reported. Study-level findings and limits: Three of the chains that were CMV-associated were confirmed in vitro to be specific for CMV antigens.

On this clone: The antigen is not known.

Generated by immunoSEQ multiplex PCR, the TCRdb table keeps only in-frame clones and is missing some. This table has 100,000 to 150,000 clones, roughly 87% appearing once. The material sequenced was PBMCs. The sequence was collected from a woman aged 18 to 35 in good health and CMV-seronegative.

The CDR3 sequence: CGGYGEQFF. For the CDR3, the DNA is TGCGGTGGATACGGTGAGCAGTTCTTC. The chain uses TRBV20-1 and TRBJ2-1, with unresolved D. Germline CDR1 reads DFQATT; CDR2 reads SNEGSKA (reference sequence). The CDR3 is 9 amino acids.